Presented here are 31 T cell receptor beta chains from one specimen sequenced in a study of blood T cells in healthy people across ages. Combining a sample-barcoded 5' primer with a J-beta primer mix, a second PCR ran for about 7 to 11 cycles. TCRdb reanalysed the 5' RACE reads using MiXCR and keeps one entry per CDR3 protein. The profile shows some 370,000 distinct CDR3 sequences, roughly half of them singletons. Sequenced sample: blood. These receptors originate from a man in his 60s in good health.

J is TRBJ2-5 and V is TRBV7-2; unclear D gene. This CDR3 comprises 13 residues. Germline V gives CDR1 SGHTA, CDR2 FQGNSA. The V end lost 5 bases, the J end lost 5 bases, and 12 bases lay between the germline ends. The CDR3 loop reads CASSRSRSETQYF. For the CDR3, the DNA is TGTGCCAGCAGCCGCAGTCGGTCGGAGACCCAGTACTTC. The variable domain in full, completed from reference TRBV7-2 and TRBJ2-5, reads GAGVSQSPSNKVTEKGKDVELRCDPISGHTALYWYRQSLGQGLEFLIYFQGNSAPDKSGLPSDRFSAERTGGSVSTLTIQRTQQEDSAVYLCASSRSRSETQYFGPGTRLLVL.

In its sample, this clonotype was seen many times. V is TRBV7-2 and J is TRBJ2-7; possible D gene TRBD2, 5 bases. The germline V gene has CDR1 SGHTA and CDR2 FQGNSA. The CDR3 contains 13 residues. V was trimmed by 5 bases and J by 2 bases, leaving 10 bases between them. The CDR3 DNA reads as TGTGCCAGCAGCGCAGCGGTTCCCTACGAGCAGTACTTC. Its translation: CASSAAVPYEQYF.

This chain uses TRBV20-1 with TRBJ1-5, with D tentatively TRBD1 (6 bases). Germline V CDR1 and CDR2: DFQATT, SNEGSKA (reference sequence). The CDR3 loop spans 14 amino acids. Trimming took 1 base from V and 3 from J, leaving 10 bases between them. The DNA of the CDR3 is TGCAGTGCTAGAGTTAGGGGGATCAATCAGCCCCAGCATTTT. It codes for CSARVRGINQPQHF.

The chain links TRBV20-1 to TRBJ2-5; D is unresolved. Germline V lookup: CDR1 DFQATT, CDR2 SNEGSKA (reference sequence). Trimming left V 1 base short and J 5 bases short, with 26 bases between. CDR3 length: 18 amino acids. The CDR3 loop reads CSARGPRPSRSQRETQYF. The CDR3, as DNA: TGCAGTGCTAGAGGACCTCGCCCCAGTAGGTCTCAGAGGGAGACCCAGTACTTC.

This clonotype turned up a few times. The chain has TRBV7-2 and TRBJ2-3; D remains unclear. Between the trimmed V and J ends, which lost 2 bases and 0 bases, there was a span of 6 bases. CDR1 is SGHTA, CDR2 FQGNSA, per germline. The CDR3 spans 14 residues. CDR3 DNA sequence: TGTGCCAGCAGCTTAATGGCTAGCACAGATACGCAGTATTTT. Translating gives CASSLMASTDTQYF.

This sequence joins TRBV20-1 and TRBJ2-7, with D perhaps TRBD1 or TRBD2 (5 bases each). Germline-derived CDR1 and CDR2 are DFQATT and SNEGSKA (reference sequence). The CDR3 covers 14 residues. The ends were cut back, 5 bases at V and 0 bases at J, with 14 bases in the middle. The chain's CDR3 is CSAYRDPSSYEQYF. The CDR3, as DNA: TGCAGTGCTTACCGGGACCCGAGCTCCTACGAGCAGTACTTC.

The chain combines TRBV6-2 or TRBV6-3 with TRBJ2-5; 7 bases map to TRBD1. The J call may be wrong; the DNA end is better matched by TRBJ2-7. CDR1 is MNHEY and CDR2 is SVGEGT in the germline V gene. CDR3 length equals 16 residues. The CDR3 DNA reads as TGTGCCAGCAGACCTAATAGACAGGGCTCAGTCCACGAGCAGTACTTC. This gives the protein CASRPNRQGSVHEQYF.

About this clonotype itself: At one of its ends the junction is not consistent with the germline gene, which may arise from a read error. The CDR3 loop is CASNQETLIREQYF. CDR3 sequence (DNA): TGTGCCAGCAACCAAGAGACCCTAATACGAGAGCAGTACTTC. The rearrangement uses TRBV4-2 and TRBJ2-5; D not certain. Germline CDR1 is LGHNA and CDR2 is YNFKEQ. This CDR3 has 14 residues.

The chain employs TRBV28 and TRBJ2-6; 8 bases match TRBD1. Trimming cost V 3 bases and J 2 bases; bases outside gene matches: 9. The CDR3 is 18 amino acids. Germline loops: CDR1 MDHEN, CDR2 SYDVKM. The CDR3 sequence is CASSFLLAGGAGANVLTF. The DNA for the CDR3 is TGTGCCAGCAGTTTTCTCCTCGCAGGGGGCGCTGGGGCCAACGTCCTGACTTTC.

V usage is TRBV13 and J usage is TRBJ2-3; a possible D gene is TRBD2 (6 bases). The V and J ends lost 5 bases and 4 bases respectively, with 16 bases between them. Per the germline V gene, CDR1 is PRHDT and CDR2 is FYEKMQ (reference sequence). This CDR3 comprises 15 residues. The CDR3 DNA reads TGTGCCAGCAGCGAAACGTCGGGGGTCCCAGATACGCAGTATTTT. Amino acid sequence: CASSETSGVPDTQYF.

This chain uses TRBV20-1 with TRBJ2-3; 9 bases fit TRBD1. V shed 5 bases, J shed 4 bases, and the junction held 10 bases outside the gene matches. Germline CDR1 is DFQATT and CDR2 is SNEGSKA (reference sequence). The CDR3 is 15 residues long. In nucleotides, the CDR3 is TGCAGTGCTGGGACAGGGATACTTTTGTCAGATACGCAGTATTTT. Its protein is CSAGTGILLSDTQYF.

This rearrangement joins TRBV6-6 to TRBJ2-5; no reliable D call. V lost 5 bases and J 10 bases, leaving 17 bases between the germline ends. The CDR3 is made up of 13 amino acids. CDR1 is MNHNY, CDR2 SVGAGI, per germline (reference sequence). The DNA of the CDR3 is TGTGCCAGCAGTGCGACCGTCCGGGTCCTCCAGTACTTC. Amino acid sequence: CASSATVRVLQYF.

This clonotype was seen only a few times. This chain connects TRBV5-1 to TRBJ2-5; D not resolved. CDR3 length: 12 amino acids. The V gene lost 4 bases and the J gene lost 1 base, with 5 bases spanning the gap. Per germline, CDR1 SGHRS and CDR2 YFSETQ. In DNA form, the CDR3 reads TGCGCCAGCAGCCTAACCCAAGAGACCCAGTACTTC. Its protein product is CASSLTQETQYF.

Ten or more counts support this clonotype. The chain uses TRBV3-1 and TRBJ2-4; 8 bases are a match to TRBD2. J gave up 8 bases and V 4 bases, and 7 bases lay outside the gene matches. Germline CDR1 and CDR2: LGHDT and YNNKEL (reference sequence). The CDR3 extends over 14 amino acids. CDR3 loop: CASSPGTSVDIQYF. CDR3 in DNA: TGTGCCAGCAGCCCGGGGACTAGTGTGGACATTCAGTACTTC.

The CDR3 DNA sequence: TGCAGTGCTCCGAGCGGGGCCAACTCCTACAATGAGCAGTTCTTC. Its protein is CSAPSGANSYNEQFF. The V and J genes are TRBV20-1 and TRBJ2-1, with 7 bases identical to TRBD2. V lost 5 bases to trimming and J lost 0 bases; unmatched junction nucleotides: 7. Germline CDR1 reads DFQATT; CDR2 reads SNEGSKA (reference sequence). The CDR3 loop spans 15 amino acids.

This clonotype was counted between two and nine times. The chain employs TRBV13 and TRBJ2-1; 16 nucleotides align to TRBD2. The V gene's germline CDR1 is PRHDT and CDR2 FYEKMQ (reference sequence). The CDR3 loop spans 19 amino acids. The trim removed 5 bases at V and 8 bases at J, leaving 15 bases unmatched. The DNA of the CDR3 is TGTGCCAGCAGCCGGCCCCCCGGGACTAGCGGGGGGGTCCTCGATGAGCAGTTCTTC. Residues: CASSRPPGTSGGVLDEQFF.

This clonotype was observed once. Written as DNA, the CDR3 is TGTGCCAGCAGCCGCCGCGGGGGGGACTATGGCTACACCTTC. This translates into CASSRRGGDYGYTF. V and J are TRBV3-1 and TRBJ1-2, with a weak D call TRBD1 (5 bases). Trimming removed 4 bases from V and 3 bases from J, with 12 bases in between. Germline-derived CDR1 and CDR2 are LGHDT and YNNKEL (reference sequence). This CDR3 is 14 amino acids long.

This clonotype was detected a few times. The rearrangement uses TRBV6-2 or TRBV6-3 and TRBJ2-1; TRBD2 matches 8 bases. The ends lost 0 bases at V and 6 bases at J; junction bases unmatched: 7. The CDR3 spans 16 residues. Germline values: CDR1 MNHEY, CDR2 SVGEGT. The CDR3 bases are TGTGCCAGCAGTTACTCCCGTATGGCGGGAGGCAATGAGCAGTTCTTC. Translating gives CASSYSRMAGGNEQFF.

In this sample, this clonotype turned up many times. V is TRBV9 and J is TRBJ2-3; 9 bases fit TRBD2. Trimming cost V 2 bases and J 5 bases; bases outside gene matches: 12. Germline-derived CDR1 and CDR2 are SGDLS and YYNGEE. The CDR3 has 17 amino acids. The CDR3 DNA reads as TGTGCCAGCAGCGTTGCTAGCGGGAAACTAAGAGGAGATACGCAGTATTTT. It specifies CASSVASGKLRGDTQYF.

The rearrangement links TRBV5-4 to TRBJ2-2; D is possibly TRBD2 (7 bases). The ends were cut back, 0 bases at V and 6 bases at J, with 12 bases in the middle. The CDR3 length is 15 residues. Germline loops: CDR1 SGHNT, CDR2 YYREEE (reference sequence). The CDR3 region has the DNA TGTGCCAGCAGCTTGGTCGGGGGGCAGGCCGGGGAGCTGTTTTTT. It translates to CASSLVGGQAGELFF.

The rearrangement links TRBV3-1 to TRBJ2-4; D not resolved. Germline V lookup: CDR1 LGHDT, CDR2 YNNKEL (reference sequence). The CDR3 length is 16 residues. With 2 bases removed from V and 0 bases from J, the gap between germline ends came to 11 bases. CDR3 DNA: TGTGCCAGCAGCCAAAGATTAAAGATAGCCAAAAACATTCAGTACTTC. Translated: CASSQRLKIAKNIQYF.

CDR3 nucleotide sequence: TGCGCCAGCAGGTCGGGAGCCCGGACGGCTATTTTCGAGCAGTACTTC. Translated, it gives CASRSGARTAIFEQYF. The rearrangement uses TRBV5-1 and TRBJ2-7; perhaps TRBD2 as D (6 bases). This CDR3 region has 16 residues. V was shortened by 5 bases and J by 6 bases, with 24 bases between the two germline ends. Germline V gene sequence: CDR1 SGHRS, CDR2 YFSETQ.

Here the CDR3 DNA reads TGTGCCAGCTCGATTACCGGGACAGGGGGCGAGCAGTACTTC. This translates into CASSITGTGGEQYF. The chain recombines TRBV28 with TRBJ2-7; 11 nucleotides agree with TRBD1. Per germline, CDR1 MDHEN and CDR2 SYDVKM. There are 14 residues in the CDR3. The junction had 9 bases not matched to a gene; V was cut back by 8 bases and J by 6 bases.

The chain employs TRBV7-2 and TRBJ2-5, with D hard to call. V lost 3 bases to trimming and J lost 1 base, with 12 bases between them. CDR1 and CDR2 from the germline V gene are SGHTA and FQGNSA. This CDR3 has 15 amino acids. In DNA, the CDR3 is TGTGCCAGCAGCTTTGGGCGTAGGGTCCAAGAGACCCAGTACTTC. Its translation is CASSFGRRVQETQYF. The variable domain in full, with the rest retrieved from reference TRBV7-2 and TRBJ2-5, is GAGVSQSPSNKVTEKGKDVELRCDPISGHTALYWYRQSLGQGLEFLIYFQGNSAPDKSGLPSDRFSAERTGGSVSTLTIQRTQQEDSAVYLCASSFGRRVQETQYFGPGTRLLVL.

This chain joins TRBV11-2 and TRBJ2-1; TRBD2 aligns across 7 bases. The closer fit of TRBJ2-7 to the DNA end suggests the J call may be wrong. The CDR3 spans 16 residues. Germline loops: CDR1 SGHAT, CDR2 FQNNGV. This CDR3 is CASSTSGGSRYNEQYF. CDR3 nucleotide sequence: TGTGCCAGCAGCACTTCAGGCGGGAGTAGGTACAATGAGCAGTACTTC.

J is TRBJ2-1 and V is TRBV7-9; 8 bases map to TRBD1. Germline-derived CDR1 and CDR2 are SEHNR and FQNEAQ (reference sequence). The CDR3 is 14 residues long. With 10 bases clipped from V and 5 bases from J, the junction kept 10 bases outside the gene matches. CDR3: CATLRTGIHNEQFF. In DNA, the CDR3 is TGTGCCACCCTCCGGACAGGGATCCACAATGAGCAGTTCTTC.

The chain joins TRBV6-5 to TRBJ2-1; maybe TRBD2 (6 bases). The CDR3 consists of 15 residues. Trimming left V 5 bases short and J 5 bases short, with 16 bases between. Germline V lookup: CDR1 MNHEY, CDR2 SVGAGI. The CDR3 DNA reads TGTGCCAGCAGTAGGGAGGTGGGTGCGGACAATGAGCAGTTCTTC. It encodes CASSREVGADNEQFF.

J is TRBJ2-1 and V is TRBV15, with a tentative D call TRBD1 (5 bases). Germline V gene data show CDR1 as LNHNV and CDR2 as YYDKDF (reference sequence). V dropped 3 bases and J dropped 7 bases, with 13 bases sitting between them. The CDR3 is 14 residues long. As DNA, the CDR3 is TGTGCCACCAGCAGTGCGAAGGGGTGGAATGAGCAGTTCTTC. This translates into CATSSAKGWNEQFF.

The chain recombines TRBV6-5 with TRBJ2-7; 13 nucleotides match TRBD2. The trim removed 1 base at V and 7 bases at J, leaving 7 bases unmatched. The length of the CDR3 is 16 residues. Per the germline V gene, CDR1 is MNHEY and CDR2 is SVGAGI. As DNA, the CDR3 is TGTGCCAGCAGTTACTATGGGACTAGCGGGAAATCTGAGCAGTACTTC. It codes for CASSYYGTSGKSEQYF.

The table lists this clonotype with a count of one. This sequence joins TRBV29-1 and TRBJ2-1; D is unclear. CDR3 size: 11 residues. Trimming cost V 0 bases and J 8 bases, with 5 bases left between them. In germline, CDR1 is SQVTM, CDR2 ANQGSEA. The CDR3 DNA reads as TGCAGCGTTGAAGATTATGATGAGCAGTTCTTC. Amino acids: CSVEDYDEQFF.

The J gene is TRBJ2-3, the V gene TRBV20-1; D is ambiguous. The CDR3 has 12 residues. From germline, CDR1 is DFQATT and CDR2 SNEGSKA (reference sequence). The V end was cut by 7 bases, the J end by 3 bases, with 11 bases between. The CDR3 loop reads CSGVGGTDTQYF. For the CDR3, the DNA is TGCAGTGGCGTGGGCGGTACAGATACGCAGTATTTT.